These 12 T cell receptor beta chains share one sample of origin, sequenced in a study of blood T cell repertoires in COVID-19. The data were produced by immunoSEQ multiplex PCR, yet TCRdb's version contains in-frame clones alone and is incomplete. The profile shows approximately 160,000 clones, 80% to 90% of them singletons. The sample consisted of PBMCs or T cells enriched from blood (not recorded which). These receptors were collected from a woman aged 50 to 65 who had recovered from COVID-19.

This clone was seen a single time. The chain uses TRBV6-6 and TRBJ1-1; D is unclear. Trimming removed 5 bases from V and 10 bases from J, with 14 bases in between. This CDR3 comprises 12 residues. From germline, CDR1 is MNHNY and CDR2 SVGAGI (reference sequence). CDR3 nucleotide sequence: TGTGCCAGCAGTCGCCTGGTGGCGGGAGCTTTCTTT. This encodes CASSRLVAGAFF.

The V gene is TRBV18, the J gene TRBJ1-1; D gene ambiguous. The CDR3 sequence is 14 residues long. V was clipped by 4 bases and J by 3 bases, with 12 bases between them. Germline V gives CDR1 KGHSH, CDR2 LQKENI. CDR3: CASSLAEEHTEAFF. CDR3 nucleotides: TGTGCCAGCTCACTGGCAGAGGAACACACTGAAGCTTTCTTT.

The rearrangement uses TRBV19 and TRBJ2-1; 13 bases agree with TRBD2. The germline CDR1 and CDR2 sequences are LNHDA and SQIVND (reference sequence). V trimming: 3 bases; J trimming: 9 bases; junction bases outside the gene matches: 5. The CDR3 sequence is 15 residues long. The CDR3 DNA is TGTGCCAGTAGTATTGGACTAGCGGGAGTTGTTGAGCAGTTCTTC. It specifies CASSIGLAGVVEQFF.

This clone occurred once. The chain carries TRBV2 and TRBJ2-3; the D is unclear. Germline V gene sequence: CDR1 SNHLY, CDR2 FYNNEI. The CDR3 is 14 amino acids. Trimming removed 6 bases from V and 2 bases from J, with 12 bases in between. The CDR3 DNA reads TGTGCCAGCAGCCAGACATTTTCCACAGATACGCAGTATTTT. Translated, it gives CASSQTFSTDTQYF.

Only one count was recorded for this clone. The rearrangement uses TRBV20-1 and TRBJ1-2; the D is unclear. The V end was cut by 7 bases, the J end by 6 bases, with 12 bases between. This CDR3 region has 11 residues. Germline V gives CDR1 DFQATT, CDR2 SNEGSKA (reference sequence). CDR3 protein: CSVHGGDGYTF. The CDR3, as DNA: TGCAGTGTTCACGGCGGGGATGGCTACACCTTC.

This rearrangement joins TRBV28 to TRBJ2-1; 7 bases fit TRBD2. This CDR3 has 11 amino acids. In germline, CDR1 is MDHEN, CDR2 SYDVKM. V trimming: 2 bases; J trimming: 16 bases; junction bases outside the gene matches: 5. The CDR3 sequence is CASSLGRENFF. The CDR3 nucleotides are TGTGCCAGCAGTTTAGGGCGGGAGAATTTCTTC.

The rearrangement links TRBV7-2 to TRBJ2-3; D not resolved. The CDR3 loop spans 16 amino acids. The V end lost 6 bases, the J end lost 0 bases, and 16 bases lay between the germline ends. Germline CDR1 and CDR2: SGHTA and FQGNSA. In DNA form, the CDR3 reads TGTGCCAGCAGTACATGGCGGAGATCTAGCACAGATACGCAGTATTTT. Translating it yields CASSTWRRSSTDTQYF.

CDR3 nucleotide sequence: TGTGCCAGCAGCCCCCCGTTGAGGACAGATACGCAGTATTTT. Its translation: CASSPPLRTDTQYF. The rearrangement uses TRBV6-5 and TRBJ2-3; D remains unclear. CDR3 length: 14 amino acids. Trimming took off 6 bases at V and 3 bases at J, with 13 bases between the two ends. CDR1 and CDR2 from the germline V gene are MNHEY and SVGAGI.

DNA for the CDR3: TGTGCCAGCTCACCCAAAGATACGCAGTATTTT. Its protein is CASSPKDTQYF. The V gene is TRBV18, the J gene TRBJ2-3; D gene uncertain. This CDR3 has 11 residues. The V gene lost 3 bases and the J gene lost 5 bases, with 3 bases spanning the gap. Germline values: CDR1 KGHSH, CDR2 LQKENI.

CDR3 amino acids: CASSYSQGLYGYTF. CDR3 sequence (DNA): TGTGCCAGCAGTTACAGCCAGGGCCTCTATGGCTACACCTTC. The chain couples TRBV6-2 or TRBV6-3 to TRBJ1-2; perhaps TRBD1 as D (5 bases). CDR1 and CDR2 (germline): MNHEY, SVGEGT. The CDR3 runs 14 residues. Trimming shortened V by 2 bases and J by 4 bases, and 11 bases separated the two germline ends.

The chain is built from TRBV19 and TRBJ1-6, with a tentative D call TRBD1 (6 bases). Trimming took off 6 bases at V and 7 bases at J, with 13 bases between the two ends. Looked up from germline, CDR1 is LNHDA and CDR2 is SQIVND (reference sequence). The CDR3 loop spans 14 amino acids. The CDR3 protein is CASRRGTVNSPLHF. CDR3 DNA sequence: TGTGCCAGTAGGAGGGGGACGGTGAATTCACCCCTCCACTTT.

The rearrangement uses TRBV2 and TRBJ2-7; a weak D match, TRBD1 (6 bases). V was cut by 2 bases and J by 4 bases, with 15 bases left in between. The CDR3 runs to 15 residues. Germline CDR1 reads SNHLY; CDR2 reads FYNNEI. CDR3 in amino acids: CASSETNRAGYEQYF. CDR3 nucleotides: TGTGCCAGCAGTGAAACGAACAGGGCAGGGTACGAGCAGTACTTC.